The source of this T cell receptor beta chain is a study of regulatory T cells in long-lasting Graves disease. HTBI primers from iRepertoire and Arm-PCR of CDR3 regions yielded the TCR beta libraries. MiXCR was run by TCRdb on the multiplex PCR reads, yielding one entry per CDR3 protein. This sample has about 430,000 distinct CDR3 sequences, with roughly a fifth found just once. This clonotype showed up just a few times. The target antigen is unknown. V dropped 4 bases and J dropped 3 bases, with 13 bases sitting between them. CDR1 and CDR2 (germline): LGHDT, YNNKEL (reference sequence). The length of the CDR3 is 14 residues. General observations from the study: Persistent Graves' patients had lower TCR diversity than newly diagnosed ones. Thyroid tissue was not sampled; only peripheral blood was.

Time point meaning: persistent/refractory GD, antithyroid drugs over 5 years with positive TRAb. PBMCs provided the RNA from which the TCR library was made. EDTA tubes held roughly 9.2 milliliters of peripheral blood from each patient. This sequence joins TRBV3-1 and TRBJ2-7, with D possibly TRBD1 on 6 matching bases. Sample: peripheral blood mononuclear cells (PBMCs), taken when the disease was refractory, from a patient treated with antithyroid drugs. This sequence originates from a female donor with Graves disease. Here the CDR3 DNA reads TGTGCCAGCAGCCCAGGGGCAGGGGACTACGAGCAGTACTTC. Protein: CASSPGAGDYEQYF.